One and the same sample provided the 9 T cell receptor beta chains below, sequenced in a study of T cell changes during pregnancy in multiple sclerosis. Clones were sequenced by immunoSEQ multiplex PCR, and TCRdb holds only the in-frame ones, with some missing. The sample carries 30,000 to 40,000 clones, roughly nine tenths recorded once. The sample here was CD8+ T cells from peripheral blood mononuclear cells, taken in the second trimester of pregnancy. These receptors all come from a female donor with multiple sclerosis, enrolled in a pregnancy study.

CDR3 in amino acids: CASSERLAGSEQYF. The CDR3 nucleotides read TGCGCCAGCAGTGAGCGGCTAGCGGGATCCGAGCAGTACTTC. The rearrangement joins TRBV10-1 to TRBJ2-7; the match to TRBD2 covers 9 bases. There are 14 residues in the CDR3. Germline V gene sequence: CDR1 WNHNN, CDR2 SYGVQD (reference sequence). Trimming removed 2 bases from V and 6 bases from J; junction bases left unmatched: 5.

This CDR3 is CASSFSGEQYF. In DNA, the CDR3 is TGTGCCAGCAGTTTTTCGGGCGAGCAGTACTTC. The chain links TRBV27 to TRBJ2-7; no clear D. The ends were cut back, 3 bases at V and 6 bases at J, with 6 bases in the middle. Germline loops: CDR1 MNHEY, CDR2 SMNVEV (reference sequence). The CDR3 runs to 11 residues.

The chain joins TRBV9 to TRBJ2-7; 7 nucleotides agree with TRBD1. The CDR3 contains 14 residues. J gave up 1 base and V 2 bases, and 3 bases lay outside the gene matches. Germline assignment: CDR1 SGDLS and CDR2 YYNGEE. CDR3 protein: CASSVGQASYEQYF. The CDR3 nucleotides read TGTGCCAGCAGCGTCGGACAGGCGTCCTACGAGCAGTACTTC.

This chain connects TRBV9 to TRBJ2-1; a weak D match, TRBD2 (6 bases). The CDR3 is 15 residues long. Per germline, CDR1 SGDLS and CDR2 YYNGEE. V was pared by 4 bases and J by 1 base, with 12 bases between. The CDR3 region has the DNA TGTGCCAGCAGCCTCGGGACTGGATCCTACAATGAGCAGTTCTTC. This gives the protein CASSLGTGSYNEQFF.

The gene calls are TRBV5-1 and TRBJ2-1, with TRBD1 matching 9 bases. CDR3 size: 15 residues. V lost 0 bases and J lost 5; bases outside the gene matches: 3. Germline V gene sequence: CDR1 SGHRS, CDR2 YFSETQ. The CDR3 nucleotides read TGCGCCAGCAGCTTGGAAGGGACAGGGAACAATGAGCAGTTCTTC. The encoded protein is CASSLEGTGNNEQFF.

This chain uses TRBV27 with TRBJ1-1; TRBD1 matches at 7 bases. The CDR3 covers 17 residues. Trimming cost V 2 bases and J 5 bases; bases outside gene matches: 14. The germline V gene encodes CDR1 MNHEY and CDR2 SMNVEV (reference sequence). This chain's CDR3 is CASSLMGRQGIGTEAFF. CDR3 sequence (DNA): TGTGCCAGCAGTTTAATGGGGCGACAGGGAATAGGTACTGAAGCTTTCTTT.

The rearrangement links TRBV19 to TRBJ2-1, with TRBD2 matching 9 bases. Germline assignment: CDR1 LNHDA and CDR2 SQIVND (reference sequence). There are 15 residues in the CDR3. J lost 8 bases, V lost 2 bases, and 7 bases had no gene match. For the CDR3, the DNA is TGTGCCAGTAGTATACGCGGGAGGGCCGGGGATGAGCAGTTCTTC. This codes for CASSIRGRAGDEQFF.

This chain joins TRBV13 and TRBJ2-7; 11 bases align to TRBD2. The CDR3 is made up of 17 amino acids. Looked up from germline, CDR1 is PRHDT and CDR2 is FYEKMQ (reference sequence). V lost 0 bases and J lost 2; bases outside the gene matches: 6. In DNA form, the CDR3 reads TGTGCCAGCAGCTTAGGTGCCTCTAGCGGGGGGACCTACGAGCAGTACTTC. This sequence encodes CASSLGASSGGTYEQYF.

The J gene is TRBJ2-1, the V gene TRBV9; 10 nucleotides align to TRBD1. CDR1 is SGDLS and CDR2 is YYNGEE in the germline V gene. V dropped 0 bases and J dropped 7; count of bases not matched to a gene: 7. The CDR3 runs 16 residues. DNA for the CDR3: TGTGCCAGCAGCGTAGAAGGGACAGGGGTGGGGAATGAGCAGTTCTTC. Translating it yields CASSVEGTGVGNEQFF. Complete variable domain (other parts from reference TRBV9 and TRBJ2-1): DSGVTQTPKHLITATGQRVTLRCSPRSGDLSVYWYQQSLDQGLQFLIQYYNGEERAKGNILERFSAQQFPDLHSELNLSSLELGDSALYFCASSVEGTGVGNEQFFGPGTRLTVL.